The sequence of this TCR beta chain was determined in a study of T cells in Graves' hyperthyroidism and ophthalmopathy. This clonotype was detected only a few times. From RNA transcripts, TCR beta CDR3 regions were amplified. During a first-round RT-PCR of the TCR CDR3, the HTBI primer set was used. One entry per CDR3 protein results from TCRdb running MiXCR on the multiplex PCR reads. Of hundreds of thousands of distinct CDR3 sequences in the sample, 15% are singletons; the top ten hold around a third. The CDR3 runs 17 residues. Germline CDR1 reads MNHEY; CDR2 reads SVGAGI. V lost 2 bases and J lost 4; bases outside the gene matches: 9.

This TCR derives from a woman aged 25 to 45 with Graves' hyperthyroidism. Sequencing was done on a sample of blood. The rearrangement uses TRBV6-5 and TRBJ2-2; TRBD1 aligns across 8 bases. The DNA of the CDR3 is TGTGCCAGCAGTTACGCCCCCGGGACAGGCGTCACCGGGGAGCTGTTTTTT. Amino acids: CASSYAPGTGVTGELFF.